This T cell receptor beta chain was documented in a study of tumor-infiltrating lymphocytes in glioblastoma multiforme. The study's findings and limits: Functional subtype sorting of these T cells was not performed. TCR plus mutation findings rest on a single glioblastoma patient.

The CDR3 runs to 14 residues. Trimming cost V 4 bases and J 8 bases; bases outside gene matches: 8. Germline CDR1 reads DFQATT; CDR2 reads SNEGSKA (reference sequence). Notes on this clonotype: The antigen is not known.

TCRB libraries came from RNA via three nested multiplex PCR rounds. TCRdb re-called the multiplex PCR reads with MiXCR, one entry per CDR3 protein. This sample yields 15,000 to 25,000 distinct CDR3 sequences, of which 60% to 80% are seen a single time; around 19% belongs to the top ten. The specimen was peripheral blood. The chain is built from TRBV20-1 and TRBJ2-1; 10 bases line up with TRBD2. The clonotype comes from a male donor with glioblastoma. The CDR3 sequence: CSATASGGVDEQFF. The CDR3 DNA follows: TGCAGTGCTACCGCTAGCGGGGGCGTTGATGAGCAGTTCTTC.